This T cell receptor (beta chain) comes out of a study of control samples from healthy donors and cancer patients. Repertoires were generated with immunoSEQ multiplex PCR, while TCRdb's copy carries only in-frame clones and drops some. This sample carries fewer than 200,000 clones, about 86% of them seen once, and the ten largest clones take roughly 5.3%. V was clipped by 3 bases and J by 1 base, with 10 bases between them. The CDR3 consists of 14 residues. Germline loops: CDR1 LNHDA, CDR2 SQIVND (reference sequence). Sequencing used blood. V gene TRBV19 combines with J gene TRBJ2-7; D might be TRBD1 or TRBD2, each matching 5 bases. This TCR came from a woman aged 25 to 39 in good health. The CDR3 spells CASSMRDGSYEQYF. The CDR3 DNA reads TGTGCCAGTAGTATGAGGGACGGTTCCTACGAGCAGTACTTC.